This TCR beta chain stems from a study of CD8 T cells in ankylosing spondylitis. Study-wide results and limits: One TCR beta motif, made up of seven to nine highly homologous variants, appeared characteristic of ankylosing spondylitis blood. The authors reported significant enrichment of disease-linked clones in matched ankylosing spondylitis synovial fluid. Disease-linked clones were found to be CD8+ and relatively rare in peripheral blood.

This clonotype was detected ten times or more. Antigen unknown. Germline CDR1 reads DFQATT; CDR2 reads SNEGSKA (reference sequence). The CDR3 consists of 14 residues. V dropped 6 bases and J dropped 0 bases, with 13 bases sitting between them. Quantitative 5'-RACE with molecular barcodes generated TCR beta libraries. MiXCR was run by TCRdb on the 5' RACE reads, yielding one entry per CDR3 protein. The profile shows 200,000 to 300,000 distinct CDR3 sequences, 8% to 9.5% of them singletons. Sequencing was done on a sample of blood, either unsorted or a sorted T cell fraction (not recorded which). This chain joins TRBV20-1 and TRBJ2-3; D gene ambiguous. This clonotype was obtained from a male donor with ankylosing spondylitis or in good health (not recorded which). The CDR3 bases are TGCAGTGCCCAAGACGAGACTAGCACAGATACGCAGTATTTT. It specifies CSAQDETSTDTQYF.